The 28 T cell receptor beta chains presented below share a single source sample, sequenced in a study of T cell responses to AZD1222 COVID-19 vaccine. Repertoires were generated with immunoSEQ multiplex PCR, while TCRdb's copy carries only in-frame clones and drops some. The sample holds about 140,000 clones, around 89% seen once. Here the sequenced sample was peripheral blood, taken 28 days after the second AZD1222 dose. The receptors here all came from an adult who received the AZD1222 COVID-19 vaccine.

The rearrangement joins TRBV5-6 to TRBJ1-1; tentatively, D is TRBD1 (6 bases). V lost 4 bases to trimming and J lost 7 bases, with 8 bases between them. The CDR3 is 11 amino acids. Germline CDR1 SGHDT, CDR2 YYEEEE. CDR3 sequence reads: CASSRTDEAFF. The CDR3 DNA reads as TGTGCCAGCAGCAGGACAGATGAAGCTTTCTTT.

The chain has TRBV9 and TRBJ2-2; possibly TRBD2 for D (6 bases). Looked up from germline, CDR1 is SGDLS and CDR2 is YYNGEE. CDR3 length: 13 amino acids. V was pared by 0 bases and J by 6 bases, with 6 bases between. For the CDR3, the DNA is TGTGCCAGCAGCGTAGCTAGCGCCGGGGAGCTGTTTTTT. This codes for CASSVASAGELFF.

J is TRBJ1-6 and V is TRBV11-2, with D possibly being TRBD1 (6 bases). Germline loops: CDR1 SGHAT, CDR2 FQNNGV. This CDR3 has 14 residues. V gave up 3 bases and J gave up 12 bases, with 15 bases separating them. The CDR3 DNA reads TGTGCCAGCAGCTTTCGGGACACGGTCCTACCCCTCCACTTT. Its translation: CASSFRDTVLPLHF.

The chain recombines TRBV6-2 or TRBV6-3 with TRBJ2-7, with D unresolved. Germline lookup yields CDR1 MNHEY and CDR2 SVGEGT. Trimming took 4 bases from V and 2 from J, leaving 15 bases between them. The CDR3 extends over 15 amino acids. The CDR3 loop reads CASSSLPLRTYEQYF. In DNA form, the CDR3 reads TGTGCCAGCAGTTCCCTTCCTTTAAGAACCTACGAGCAGTACTTC.

This chain uses TRBV5-5 with TRBJ2-3; D ambiguous. This CDR3 is built from 13 residues. Germline CDR1 reads SGHKS; CDR2 reads YYEKEE (reference sequence). Trimming took off 3 bases at V and 5 bases at J, with 10 bases between the two ends. CDR3 amino acids: CASSSGSLDTQYF. The CDR3 nucleotides are TGTGCCAGCAGCTCCGGGTCCTTAGATACGCAGTATTTT.

V usage is TRBV4-1 and J usage is TRBJ1-2; TRBD1 agrees at 7 bases. Germline V gene data show CDR1 as MGHRA and CDR2 as YSYEKL. V lost 1 base and J lost 6; bases outside the gene matches: 20. The CDR3 is 19 residues long. CDR3 nucleotides: TGCGCCAGCAGCCAAGGGTCCAACTCGGTCCAGGGCAGGGGGGATGGCTACACCTTC. This translates into CASSQGSNSVQGRGDGYTF.

V gene TRBV19 combines with J gene TRBJ2-4; D is uncertain. V was pared by 5 bases and J by 2 bases, with 4 bases between. This CDR3 has 12 residues. CDR1 is LNHDA and CDR2 is SQIVND in the germline V gene (reference sequence). The CDR3 protein is CASSPSKNIQYF. DNA for the CDR3: TGTGCCAGTAGTCCGTCCAAAAACATTCAGTACTTC.

The rearrangement joins TRBV6-6 to TRBJ2-2; D assignment may be TRBD1 or TRBD2 (5 bases each). Germline V CDR1 and CDR2: MNHNY, SVGAGI (reference sequence). V lost 2 bases, J lost 0 bases, and 10 bases lay in between. The CDR3 consists of 16 residues. The CDR3 DNA reads as TGTGCCAGCAGTTACCCCGGGACGTCGAACACCGGGGAGCTGTTTTTT. This encodes CASSYPGTSNTGELFF.

The chain couples TRBV20-1 to TRBJ2-3; 13 bases align to TRBD2. The CDR3 is 15 amino acids. V dropped 3 bases and J dropped 6; count of bases not matched to a gene: 6. CDR1 is DFQATT, CDR2 SNEGSKA, per germline (reference sequence). CDR3 bases: TGCAGTGCTAGTATCGGGACTAGCGGGGAGGATACGCAGTATTTT. It specifies CSASIGTSGEDTQYF.

The chain has TRBV18 and TRBJ2-3, with 7 bases that match TRBD1. Germline CDR1 reads KGHSH; CDR2 reads LQKENI. Germline trimming cut 5 bases from V and 6 bases from J; bases unmatched to any gene: 8. The CDR3 runs 14 residues. CDR3: CASSSTGPPDTQYF. The DNA for the CDR3 is TGTGCCAGCTCATCGACAGGGCCGCCGGATACGCAGTATTTT.

The chain has TRBV24-1 and TRBJ1-5, with D possibly matching TRBD1 (6 bases). Looked up from germline, CDR1 is KGHDR and CDR2 is SFDVKD. This CDR3 region has 14 residues. V dropped 8 bases and J dropped 5 bases, with 15 bases sitting between them. CDR3 residues: CATNPGAGDQPQHF. CDR3 bases: TGTGCCACCAACCCGGGGGCCGGGGATCAGCCCCAGCATTTT.

The CDR3 loop is CSASQWETQYF. The CDR3 DNA follows: TGCAGTGCTAGCCAGTGGGAGACCCAGTACTTC. This chain uses TRBV20-1 with TRBJ2-5; the D is unclear. Deletions cut 3 bases from V and 5 bases from J, with 7 bases between. The CDR3 sequence is 11 residues long. The germline V gene encodes CDR1 DFQATT and CDR2 SNEGSKA (reference sequence).

The J gene is TRBJ2-6, the V gene TRBV24-1; D gene ambiguous. CDR1 and CDR2 (germline): KGHDR, SFDVKD. There are 15 residues in the CDR3. Trimming took 3 bases from V and 0 from J, leaving 5 bases between them. This CDR3 reads CATSDADSGANVLTF. As DNA, the CDR3 is TGTGCCACCAGTGATGCGGACTCTGGGGCCAACGTCCTGACTTTC.

The J gene is TRBJ1-1, the V gene TRBV6-5; no definite D call. This CDR3 comprises 13 residues. CDR1 and CDR2 (germline): MNHEY, SVGAGI. Trimming left V 8 bases short and J 5 bases short, with 15 bases between. CDR3 sequence (DNA): TGTGCCAGCCTAGGACTCAGGATTACTGAAGCTTTCTTT. Encoded protein: CASLGLRITEAFF.

V usage is TRBV6-6 and J usage is TRBJ2-5; possibly TRBD1 for D (5 bases). The CDR3 is 18 amino acids. Per germline, CDR1 MNHNY and CDR2 SVGAGI (reference sequence). Deletions cut 5 bases from V and 4 bases from J, with 26 bases between. DNA for the CDR3: TGTGCCAGCAGTCCCAACCCCCCCACGACAGCCTTTTCAGAGACCCAGTACTTC. This gives the protein CASSPNPPTTAFSETQYF.

DNA of the CDR3: TGTGCCAGCAGCCTGTCTCGCGGGGCCTTAAATCAGCCCCAGCATTTT. Translating gives CASSLSRGALNQPQHF. V gene TRBV7-2 combines with J gene TRBJ1-5; the D gene is possibly TRBD1 (5 bases). There are 16 residues in the CDR3. V dropped 5 bases and J dropped 4 bases, with 18 bases sitting between them. The germline CDR1 and CDR2 sequences are SGHTA and FQGNSA.

This clone was seen just once. This chain uses TRBV28 with TRBJ1-4; D not certain. From germline, CDR1 is MDHEN and CDR2 SYDVKM. Deletions cut 2 bases from V and 8 bases from J, with 6 bases between. The CDR3 loop spans 12 amino acids. CDR3 loop: CASSLIWEKLFF. The CDR3 region has the DNA TGTGCCAGCAGTTTAATCTGGGAAAAACTGTTTTTT.

The CDR3 sequence is CASSQGTLYEQYF. CDR3 nucleotides: TGTGCCAGCAGCCAGGGGACACTTTACGAGCAGTACTTC. V is TRBV9 and J is TRBJ2-7; tentatively, D is TRBD1 (6 bases). Deletions cut 4 bases from V and 4 bases from J, with 12 bases between. CDR1 SGDLS and CDR2 YYNGEE come from the germline V gene. CDR3 size: 13 residues.

J is TRBJ2-1 and V is TRBV19, with D perhaps assigned TRBD1 or TRBD2 (5 bases each). From germline, CDR1 is LNHDA and CDR2 SQIVND (reference sequence). Trimming pared 4 bases from V and 1 base from J, leaving 11 bases between. The CDR3 length is 15 residues. The CDR3 here is CASSTGPQSYNEQFF. CDR3 DNA sequence: TGTGCCAGTAGTACGGGACCGCAGTCCTACAATGAGCAGTTCTTC.

The rearrangement uses TRBV28 and TRBJ2-3; 9 bases are shared with TRBD2. Trimming cost V 4 bases and J 3 bases; bases outside gene matches: 11. There are 17 residues in the CDR3. Germline CDR1 is MDHEN and CDR2 is SYDVKM. DNA of the CDR3: TGTGCCAGCAGTTCACCCCTGGGACTAGCAAAAACAGATACGCAGTATTTT. Its protein product is CASSSPLGLAKTDTQYF.

V usage is TRBV20-1 and J usage is TRBJ1-2; D gene uncertain. Trimming pared 3 bases from V and 7 bases from J, leaving 6 bases between. CDR1 is DFQATT, CDR2 SNEGSKA, per germline (reference sequence). This CDR3 contains 10 residues. The CDR3 spells CSASYGGYTF. The CDR3 nucleotides are TGCAGTGCTAGCTATGGTGGCTACACCTTC.

This chain connects TRBV7-9 to TRBJ2-1; D possibly corresponds to TRBD2 (6 bases). V lost 5 bases and J lost 8, with 19 bases in between. There are 15 residues in the CDR3. Germline V gene data show CDR1 as SEHNR and CDR2 as FQNEAQ (reference sequence). CDR3 amino acids: CASSPGLTLGDEQFF. The CDR3 DNA reads as TGTGCCAGCAGCCCGGGACTTACCCTGGGCGATGAGCAGTTCTTC.

In this sample, this clone turned up a few times. The chain links TRBV6-5 to TRBJ1-5; no firm D call. This CDR3 is 11 amino acids long. Trimming cost V 6 bases and J 6 bases, with 6 bases left between them. Germline V gene data show CDR1 as MNHEY and CDR2 as SVGAGI. Here the CDR3 reads CASSSIQPQHF. CDR3 sequence (DNA): TGTGCCAGCAGCTCCATTCAGCCCCAGCATTTT.

This sequence joins TRBV3-1 (or the pseudogene TRBV3-2) and TRBJ2-7; TRBD1 agrees at 7 bases. The V and J ends lost 5 bases and 2 bases, in that order; junction bases with no gene match: 3. From germline, CDR1 is LGHDT and CDR2 YNNKEL (reference sequence). This CDR3 has 13 residues. For the CDR3, the DNA is TGTGCCAGCAGCGAGGGGACAGCCTACGAGCAGTACTTC. Protein product: CASSEGTAYEQYF.

The J gene is TRBJ2-7, the V gene TRBV7-9, with a tentative D call TRBD2 (5 bases). Trimming removed 2 bases from V and 1 base from J, with 9 bases in between. From germline, CDR1 is SEHNR and CDR2 FQNEAQ (reference sequence). The CDR3 loop spans 14 amino acids. The CDR3 coding sequence is TGTGCCAGCAGCTTAACAGAGGGTTCCTACGAGCAGTACTTC. Protein sequence: CASSLTEGSYEQYF.

The rearrangement uses TRBV5-1 and TRBJ1-2, with D tentatively TRBD1 (5 bases). The CDR3 loop spans 13 amino acids. Germline CDR1 is SGHRS and CDR2 is YFSETQ. V was pared by 0 bases and J by 8 bases, with 11 bases between. In nucleotides, the CDR3 is TGCGCCAGCAGCTTGGTAGGGGACGGGGGCTACACCTTC. This codes for CASSLVGDGGYTF.

The chain couples TRBV6-5 to TRBJ1-1; D is unclear. The CDR3 runs to 13 residues. V lost 7 bases and J 8 bases, leaving 17 bases between the germline ends. Germline loops: CDR1 MNHEY, CDR2 SVGAGI. This CDR3 is CASTFLRSLEAFF. Here the CDR3 DNA reads TGTGCCAGCACCTTCCTAAGAAGCTTAGAAGCTTTCTTT.

This clone is a singleton in its sample. V usage is TRBV29-1 and J usage is TRBJ2-7, with D hard to call. V gave up 6 bases and J gave up 0 bases, with 18 bases separating them. The germline gives CDR1 SQVTM, CDR2 ANQGSEA. CDR3 length: 15 residues. CDR3 nucleotide sequence: TGCAGCGTCTCAGAAGGTCGCCGATCCTCCTACGAGCAGTACTTC. Protein sequence: CSVSEGRRSSYEQYF.